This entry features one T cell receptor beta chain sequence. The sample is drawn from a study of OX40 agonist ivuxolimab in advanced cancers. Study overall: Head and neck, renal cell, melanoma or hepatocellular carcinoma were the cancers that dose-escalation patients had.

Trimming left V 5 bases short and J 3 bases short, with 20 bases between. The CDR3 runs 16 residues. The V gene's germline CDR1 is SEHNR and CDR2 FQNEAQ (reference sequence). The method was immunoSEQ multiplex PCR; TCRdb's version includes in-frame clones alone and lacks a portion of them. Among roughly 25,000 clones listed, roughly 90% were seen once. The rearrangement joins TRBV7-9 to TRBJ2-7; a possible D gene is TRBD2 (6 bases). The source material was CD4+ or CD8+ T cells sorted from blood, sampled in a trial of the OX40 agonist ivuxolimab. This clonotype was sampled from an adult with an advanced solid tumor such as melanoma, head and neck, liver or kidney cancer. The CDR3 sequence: CASSLINSGTVYEQYF. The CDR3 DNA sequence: TGTGCCAGCAGCCTTATCAATAGCGGAACGGTCTACGAGCAGTACTTC.